This TCR beta chain was captured by sequencing in a study of control samples from healthy donors and cancer patients. This clone occurred a few times. V dropped 6 bases and J dropped 7 bases, with 18 bases sitting between them. Germline loops: CDR1 LNHNV, CDR2 YYDKDF (reference sequence). The CDR3 covers 14 residues. The protocol was immunoSEQ multiplex PCR, while the TCRdb copy is restricted to in-frame clones and leaves out a portion. The profile shows 70,000 to 90,000 clones, around 94% of them singletons. What was sequenced was blood. This receptor was taken from a woman aged 40 to 49 in good health. This sequence joins TRBV15 and TRBJ1-1, with unresolved D. This CDR3 is CATSSYLGPLEAFF. CDR3 nucleotide sequence: TGTGCCACCAGTAGTTATCTCGGCCCCCTTGAAGCTTTCTTT. Full variable domain (missing parts from reference TRBV15 and TRBJ1-1): DAMVIQNPRYQVTQFGKPVTLSCSQTLNHNVMYWYQQKSSQAPKLLFHYYDKDFNNEADTPDNFQSRRPNTSFCFLDIRSPGLGDTAMYLCATSSYLGPLEAFFGQGTRLTVV.